Given below is one T cell receptor (beta chain) in context. These data come from a study of T-cell memory formation after mild COVID-19. Each CDR3 protein gets one entry after TCRdb re-called the 5' RACE reads with MiXCR. The table has tens of thousands of distinct CDR3 sequences, 16% seen once. The V segment lost 10 bases and the J segment 6 bases; nucleotides outside the gene matches: 3. Germline values: CDR1 MNHEY, CDR2 SVGAGI. The CDR3 is 11 amino acids. The sequence derives from an adult woman who had mild COVID-19 (a few samples of this study predate the infection). Cell type and time point are not known. This chain uses TRBV6-5 with TRBJ2-7; 10 bases agree with TRBD1. Sequences were obtained from PBMCs or a T cell subset sorted from them (not recorded which). CDR3 coding DNA: TGTGCCACCGGGACAGGGGTCGAGCAGTACTTC. This encodes CATGTGVEQYF.